This is a list of T cell receptor beta chains from one sample in a study of blood T cell repertoires in COVID-19. TCRdb's copy holds only in-frame clones and misses some; the assay was immunoSEQ multiplex PCR. The repertoire holds about 69,000 clones, over 70% seen once, with more than 15% in the top ten. Material: peripheral blood. These receptors were taken from a man in his fifties or sixties with acute or convalescent COVID-19. Both conserved end residues are trimmed from each CDR3.

J | V | CDR3
TRBJ2-6 | TRBV7-3 | ASSLQAGIKTGSGANVLT
TRBJ2-5 | TRBV5-1 | ASSLGQAQETQY
TRBJ1-3 | TRBV6-5 | ASSPPGSGNTIY
TRBJ2-7 | TRBV5-1 | ASSPGTSLTYEQY
TRBJ1-5 | TRBV10-2 | ASRDLQGQPQH
TRBJ2-3 | TRBV5-8 | ASSLRQGWPDTQY
TRBJ1-4 | TRBV5-6 | ASSLADRGGEKLF
TRBJ2-7 | TRBV4-3 | ASSQVIGAAYEQY
TRBJ2-1 | TRBV5-6 | ASSLGEGVF
TRBJ2-7 | TRBV11-2 | ASSFYSSYEQY
TRBJ1-3 | TRBV4-1 | ASSQDSYSGNTIY
TRBJ1-1 | TRBV7-9 | ASSLRTGFYTEAF
TRBJ2-2 | TRBV7-7 | ASSLEPGTGELF
TRBJ1-5 | TRBV4-3 | ASSQDSGANGQPQH
TRBJ2-3 | TRBV24-1 | ATSDSSGGPDLTDTQY
TRBJ2-3 | TRBV2 | ASSAAQGFTDTQY
TRBJ2-5 | TRBV9 | ASSSGAQETQY
TRBJ2-5 | TRBV11-2 | ASSRSGNRQETQY
TRBJ1-2 | TRBV7-9 | ASSPPQGGRGYT
TRBJ2-7 | TRBV7-9 | ASSPGQGPYEQY
TRBJ1-3 | TRBV5-6 | ASSLEGLSGNTIY
TRBJ2-7 | TRBV5-6 | ASSSVGLSSEQY
TRBJ1-5 | TRBV6-5 | ASSYMRFQPQH
TRBJ1-4 | TRBV5-1 | ASSLAREDEKLF
TRBJ1-5 | TRBV12-3/TRBV12-4 | ASSGQGGQPQH
TRBJ2-5 | TRBV6-4 | ATRPVAGEGTQY
TRBJ2-1 | TRBV19 | ASSLGLAGTEQF